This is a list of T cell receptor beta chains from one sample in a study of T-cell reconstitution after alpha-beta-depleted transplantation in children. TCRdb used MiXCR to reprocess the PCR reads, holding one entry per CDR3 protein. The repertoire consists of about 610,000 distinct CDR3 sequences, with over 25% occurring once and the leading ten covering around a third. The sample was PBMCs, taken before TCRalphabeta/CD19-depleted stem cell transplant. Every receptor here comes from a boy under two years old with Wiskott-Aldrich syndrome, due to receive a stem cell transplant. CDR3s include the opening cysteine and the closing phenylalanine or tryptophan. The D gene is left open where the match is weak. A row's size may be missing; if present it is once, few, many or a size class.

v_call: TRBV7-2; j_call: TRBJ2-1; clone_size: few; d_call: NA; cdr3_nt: TGTGCCAGCAGCTGGGCGGCCACCCCTCCCGCGAATGAGCAGTTCTTC; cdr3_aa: CASSWAATPPANEQFF
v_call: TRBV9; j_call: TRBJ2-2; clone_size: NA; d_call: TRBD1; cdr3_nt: TGTGCCAGCAGCGTAAGGACAGGGGACACCGGGGAGCTGTTTTTT; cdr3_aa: CASSVRTGDTGELFF
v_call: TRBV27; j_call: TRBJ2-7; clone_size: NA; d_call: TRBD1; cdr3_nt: TGTGCCAGCAGACCTACAGGGGCGCCTTTCGAGCAGTACTTC; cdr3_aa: CASRPTGAPFEQYF
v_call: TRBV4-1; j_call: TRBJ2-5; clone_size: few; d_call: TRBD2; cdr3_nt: TGCGCCAGCAGCCAAGGGACCGGGACTATTCAGTACTTC; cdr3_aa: CASSQGTGTIQYF
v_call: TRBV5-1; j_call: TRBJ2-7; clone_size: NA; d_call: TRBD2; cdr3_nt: TGCGCCAGCAGCTTGGTATCGCGGGAGGGTTACGAGCAGTACTTC; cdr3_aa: CASSLVSREGYEQYF
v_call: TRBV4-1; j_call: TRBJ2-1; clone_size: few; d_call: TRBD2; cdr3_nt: TGCGCCAGCAGCCAACTCGAACTGGGGGGACTAGCTAGCGATGAGCAGTTCTTC; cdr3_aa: CASSQLELGGLASDEQFF
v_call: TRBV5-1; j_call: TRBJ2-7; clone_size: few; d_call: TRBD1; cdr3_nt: TGCGCCAGCAGCTCCGGGACAGGGCGGGTCTACGAGCAGTACTTC; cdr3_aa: CASSSGTGRVYEQYF
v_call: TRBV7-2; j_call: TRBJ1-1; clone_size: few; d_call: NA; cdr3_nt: TGTGCCAGCAGCGCCGACGTAGGAAGAGTAGGAGTCTTT; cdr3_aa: CASSADVGRVGVF
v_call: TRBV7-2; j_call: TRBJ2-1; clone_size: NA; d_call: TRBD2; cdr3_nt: TGTGCCAGCAGCTACACTAGCGGGAACGCCTACAATGAGCAGTTCTTC; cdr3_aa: CASSYTSGNAYNEQFF
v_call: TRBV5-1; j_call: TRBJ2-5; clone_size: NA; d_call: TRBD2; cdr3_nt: TGCGCCAGCAGCGGAGGACTAGCGGGAGGATCGAGAGTTCAAGAGACCCAGTACTTC; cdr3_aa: CASSGGLAGGSRVQETQYF
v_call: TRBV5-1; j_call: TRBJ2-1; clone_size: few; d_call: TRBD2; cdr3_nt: TGCGCCAGCAGCTTACAGCGGGAGGCATCCTCTTCCTACAATGAGCAGTTCTTC; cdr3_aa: CASSLQREASSSYNEQFF
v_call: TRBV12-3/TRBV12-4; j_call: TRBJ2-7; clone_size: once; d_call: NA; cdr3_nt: TGTGCCAGCAGTTTATACAGGGATGCCGCCTACGAGCAGTACTTC; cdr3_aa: CASSLYRDAAYEQYF
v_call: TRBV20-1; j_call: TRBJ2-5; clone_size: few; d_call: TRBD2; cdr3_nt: TGCAGTGCTAGGTCCTCGCGGGAGACCCAAGAGACCCAGTACTTC; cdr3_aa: CSARSSRETQETQYF
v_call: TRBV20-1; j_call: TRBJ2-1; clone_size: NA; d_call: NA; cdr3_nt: TGCAGTGCTAGACCAGGGCTCGACACCTACAATGAGCAGTTCTTC; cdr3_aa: CSARPGLDTYNEQFF
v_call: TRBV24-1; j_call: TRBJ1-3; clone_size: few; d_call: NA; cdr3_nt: TGTGCCACCAGTGAGAGGGCGGCCGACACCATATATTTT; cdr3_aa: CATSERAADTIYF
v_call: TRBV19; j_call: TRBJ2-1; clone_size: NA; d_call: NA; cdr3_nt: TGTGCCAGTAACCGGCTCGGCAATCGGGTGGAGCAGTTCTTC; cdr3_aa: CASNRLGNRVEQFF
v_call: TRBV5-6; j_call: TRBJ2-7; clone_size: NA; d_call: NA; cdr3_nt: TGTGCCAGCAGCTCCCCTCACGGGTCCTCCTACGAGCAGTACTTC; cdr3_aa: CASSSPHGSSYEQYF
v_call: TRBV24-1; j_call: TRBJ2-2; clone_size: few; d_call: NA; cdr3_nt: TGTGCCACCTCCCAGGCCAACACCGGGGAGCTGTTTTTT; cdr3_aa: CATSQANTGELFF
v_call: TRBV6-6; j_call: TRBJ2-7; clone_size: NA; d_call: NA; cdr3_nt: TGTGCCAGCGACCTGACAGGCGGAACCGAGCAGTACTTC; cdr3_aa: CASDLTGGTEQYF
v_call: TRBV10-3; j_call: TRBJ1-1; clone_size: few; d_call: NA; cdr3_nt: TGTGCCATCAGCTACGAGCAGGGGAACACTGAAGCTTTCTTT; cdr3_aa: CAISYEQGNTEAFF
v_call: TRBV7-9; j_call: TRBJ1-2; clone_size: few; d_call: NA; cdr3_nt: TGTGCCAGCGAGGAGGGGCTTGTCGGCTACACCTTC; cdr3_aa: CASEEGLVGYTF
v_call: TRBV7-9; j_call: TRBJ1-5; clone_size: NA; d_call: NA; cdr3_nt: TGTGCCAGCAGCGGAGGACGTGATGGGGCTCAGCCCCAGCATTTT; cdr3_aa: CASSGGRDGAQPQHF